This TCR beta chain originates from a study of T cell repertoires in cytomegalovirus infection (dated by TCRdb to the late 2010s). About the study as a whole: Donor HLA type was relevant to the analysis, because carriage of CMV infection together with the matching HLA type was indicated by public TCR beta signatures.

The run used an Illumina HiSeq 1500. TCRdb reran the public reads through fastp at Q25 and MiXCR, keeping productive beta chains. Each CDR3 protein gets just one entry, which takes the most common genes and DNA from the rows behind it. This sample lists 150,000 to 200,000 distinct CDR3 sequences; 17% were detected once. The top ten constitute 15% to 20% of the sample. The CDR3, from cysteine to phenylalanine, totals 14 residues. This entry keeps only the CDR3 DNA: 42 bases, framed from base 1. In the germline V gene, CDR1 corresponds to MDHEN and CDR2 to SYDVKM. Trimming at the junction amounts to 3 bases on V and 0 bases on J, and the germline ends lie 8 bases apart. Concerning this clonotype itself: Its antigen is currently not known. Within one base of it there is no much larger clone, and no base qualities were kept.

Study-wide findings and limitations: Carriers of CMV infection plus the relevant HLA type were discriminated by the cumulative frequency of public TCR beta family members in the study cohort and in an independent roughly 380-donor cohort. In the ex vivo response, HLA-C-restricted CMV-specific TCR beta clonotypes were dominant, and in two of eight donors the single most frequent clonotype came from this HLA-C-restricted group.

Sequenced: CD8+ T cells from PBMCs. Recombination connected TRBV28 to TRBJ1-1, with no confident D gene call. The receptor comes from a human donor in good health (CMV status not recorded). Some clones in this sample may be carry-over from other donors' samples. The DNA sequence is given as TGTGCCAGCAGTTTTAGCGCACTGAACACTGAAGCTTTCTTT. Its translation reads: CASSFSALNTEAFF.